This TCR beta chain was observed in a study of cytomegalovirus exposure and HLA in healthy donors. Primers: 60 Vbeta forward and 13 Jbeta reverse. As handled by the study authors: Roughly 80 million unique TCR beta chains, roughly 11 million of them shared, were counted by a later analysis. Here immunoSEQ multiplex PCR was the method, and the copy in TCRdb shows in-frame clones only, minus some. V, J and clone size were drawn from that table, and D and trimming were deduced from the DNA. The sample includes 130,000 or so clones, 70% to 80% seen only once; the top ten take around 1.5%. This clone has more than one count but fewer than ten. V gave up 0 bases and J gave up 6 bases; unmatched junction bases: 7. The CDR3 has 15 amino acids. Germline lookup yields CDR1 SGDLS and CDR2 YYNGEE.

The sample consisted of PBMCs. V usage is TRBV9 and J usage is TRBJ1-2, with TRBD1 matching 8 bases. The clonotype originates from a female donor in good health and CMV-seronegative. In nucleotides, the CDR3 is TGTGCCAGCAGCGTAGACCTGACAGGGGTCGATGGCTACACCTTC. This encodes CASSVDLTGVDGYTF. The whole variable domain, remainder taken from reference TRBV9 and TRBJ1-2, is DSGVTQTPKHLITATGQRVTLRCSPRSGDLSVYWYQQSLDQGLQFLIQYYNGEERAKGNILERFSAQQFPDLHSELNLSSLELGDSALYFCASSVDLTGVDGYTFGSGTRLTVV.